One and the same sample provided the 11 T cell receptor beta chains below, sequenced in a study of T cell responses to AZD1222 COVID-19 vaccine. Here immunoSEQ multiplex PCR was the method, and the copy in TCRdb shows in-frame clones only, minus some. This sample carries some 150,000 clones, just over 90% of them seen once, and the ten largest clones take approximately 2%. The material sequenced was peripheral blood, taken on day 0 of AZD1222 vaccination. These TCRs come from an adult in good health.

CDR3 region: CASSQGVAGPISGANVLTF. The CDR3 DNA follows: TGCGCCAGCAGCCAAGGAGTCGCAGGGCCCATCTCTGGGGCCAACGTCCTGACTTTC. The chain recombines TRBV4-1 with TRBJ2-6; weak D call: TRBD1 (5 bases). V shed 1 base and J shed 0 bases, with 16 bases lying between them. The CDR3 runs to 19 residues. In germline, CDR1 is MGHRA, CDR2 YSYEKL.

V usage is TRBV7-2 and J usage is TRBJ2-1, with D possibly TRBD2 on 5 matching bases. The germline V gene encodes CDR1 SGHTA and CDR2 FQGNSA. The CDR3 has 15 amino acids. Trimming removed 1 base at V and 2 bases at J, with 9 bases between. This CDR3 is CASSLGGGTYNEQFF. CDR3 in DNA: TGTGCCAGCAGCTTAGGCGGAGGAACCTACAATGAGCAGTTCTTC.

This clone showed up just once. This chain joins TRBV5-1 and TRBJ1-1; 8 nucleotides align to TRBD1. This CDR3 has 14 amino acids. The V gene's germline CDR1 is SGHRS and CDR2 YFSETQ. V dropped 4 bases and J dropped 5; count of bases not matched to a gene: 7. The CDR3 nucleotides read TGCGCCAGCAGCCTAACAGGGGGTGTTACTGAAGCTTTCTTT. It translates to CASSLTGGVTEAFF.

The chain couples TRBV12-5 to TRBJ2-1; D remains unclear. V gave up 11 bases and J gave up 4 bases, with 18 bases separating them. Germline CDR1 reads LGHNT; CDR2 reads FRNRAP. CDR3 length equals 14 residues. CDR3 sequence: CAAQVSQKYNEQFF. CDR3 DNA sequence: TGTGCTGCCCAGGTCAGCCAAAAATACAATGAGCAGTTCTTC.

V gene TRBV7-9 combines with J gene TRBJ1-1, with 7 bases that match TRBD1. The CDR3 totals 16 residues. J was trimmed by 2 bases and V by 4 bases; bases with no gene match: 10. Germline V gene lookup returns CDR1 SEHNR and CDR2 FQNEAQ (reference sequence). The CDR3 nucleotides read TGTGCCAGCAGCTCGAGCTGGGACAGACAAAACACTGAAGCTTTCTTT. It encodes CASSSSWDRQNTEAFF.

This chain joins TRBV24-1 and TRBJ1-5; 9 bases line up with TRBD1. This CDR3 spans 15 amino acids. Germline loops: CDR1 KGHDR, CDR2 SFDVKD. Unmatched junction bases numbered 2, after V lost 2 bases and J lost 4 bases. The CDR3 DNA is TGTGCCACCAGTGATTCGGGACAGGGAAATCAGCCCCAGCATTTT. Its protein product is CATSDSGQGNQPQHF.

The rearrangement joins TRBV20-1 to TRBJ1-5, with D uncertain. V was trimmed by 3 bases and J by 0 bases, leaving 9 bases between them. The CDR3 consists of 14 residues. CDR1 is DFQATT and CDR2 is SNEGSKA in the germline V gene (reference sequence). CDR3 residues: CSASIGYSNQPQHF. The CDR3 nucleotides read TGCAGTGCTAGTATCGGGTATAGCAATCAGCCCCAGCATTTT.

The chain's CDR3 is CASSGDGAGELFF. In nucleotides, the CDR3 is TGTGCCAGCAGTGGAGACGGGGCCGGGGAGCTGTTTTTT. This chain links TRBV2 with TRBJ2-2; TRBD2 is a possible D gene (5 bases). Germline CDR1 SNHLY, CDR2 FYNNEI. Between the trimmed V and J ends, which lost 4 bases and 6 bases, there was a span of 9 bases. This CDR3 region has 13 residues.

This chain links TRBV19 with TRBJ1-1, with a tentative D call TRBD1 (6 bases). CDR3 length equals 15 residues. Looked up from germline, CDR1 is LNHDA and CDR2 is SQIVND (reference sequence). V lost 1 base and J lost 0, with 9 bases in between. CDR3 protein: CASSIVPGVNTEAFF. In DNA form, the CDR3 reads TGTGCCAGTAGTATAGTACCAGGGGTGAACACTGAAGCTTTCTTT.

A few counts support this clone. J is TRBJ2-1 and V is TRBV9, with D perhaps TRBD1 or TRBD2 (5 bases each). Germline loops: CDR1 SGDLS, CDR2 YYNGEE. The CDR3 is 13 amino acids. V lost 2 bases to trimming and J lost 12 bases, with 15 bases between them. CDR3 DNA sequence: TGTGCCAGCAGCGTCGGATCTCCGGGGACGCAGTTCTTC. Translation gives CASSVGSPGTQFF.

The V call is TRBV19, the J call TRBJ2-7, with 8 bases matching TRBD1. Losses at the gene ends were 3 bases for V and 2 bases for J; bases not matched to a gene: 6. Germline assignment: CDR1 LNHDA and CDR2 SQIVND (reference sequence). The CDR3 length is 15 residues. This chain's CDR3 is CASSILGQGPYEQYF. Written as DNA, the CDR3 is TGTGCCAGTAGTATCCTAGGACAGGGACCCTACGAGCAGTACTTC.